This T cell receptor beta chain is from a study of graft-versus-host responses after intestinal transplantation (dated by TCRdb to the early 2020s). Regarding the research as a whole: Multivisceral, liver-intestinal, or isolated intestinal transplants were received by the recipients. The cohort enrolled some 23 intestinal transplant recipients, one of whom was a retransplant, and a few patients without pretransplant specimens were excluded. Alloreactive clones were identified by sequencing pre-transplant mixed lymphocyte reaction products and comparing them with unstimulated pre-transplant donor and recipient T cells. All recipients received anti-thymocyte globulin induction followed by maintenance tacrolimus and steroids for approximately 3 years. Rather than going through the commercial service, samples from a few later patients were sequenced in-house on an Illumina MiSeq and processed with MiXCR. Donor T cell macrochimerism was defined as a peak of at least 4% donor T cells among recipient peripheral blood mononuclear cells. Graft-versus-host and host-versus-graft alloreactive T cell clones were tracked in the graft, circulation and bone marrow after intestinal transplantation using bulk TCR-beta CDR3 sequencing.

What the work shows at the level of the full study, not this receptor alone: Early after transplant, peak levels of circulating GvH clones were found to be associated with declines in HvG clones. GvH clones turned up in recipient bone marrow, with some appearing earlier in ileal mucosa or blood, a pattern consistent with an intestinal mucosal origin. The conclusions were limited by the relatively low number and heterogeneity of the intestinal transplant patients. High GvH to HvG T cell clonal ratios were observed in the allografts of patients with donor T cell macrochimerism.

Of note for this clone: There is no known antigen for this receptor. Base qualities were left out, and no much larger clone turns up one base away.

The germline V gene (reference sequence) provides CDR1 SGHAT and CDR2 FQDESV. The CDR3 contains 17 residues, cysteine and phenylalanine counted. Only the CDR3 region is kept as DNA, spanning 51 bases read in frame from base 1. Trimming accounts for 6 bases at V and 1 base at J, while the number of junction bases matched to no gene is 5. Receptor amplification or capture employed the immunoSEQ multiplex PCR assay. For most patients, genomic DNA was isolated with the Qiagen DNeasy Blood and Tissue Kit and shipped frozen to Adaptive Biotechnologies for TCR sequencing. High-throughput TCR-beta CDR3 sequencing of genomic DNA from most patients was performed by Adaptive Biotechnologies. Under the source paper's analysis protocol: TCR sequencing data were retrieved from Adaptive's ImmunoSEQ software for 15 to 20 patients, whereas a few other patients were processed with MiXCR and VDJtools. To correct CD4 versus CD8 sorting errors, any sequence found in both subsets at a frequency ratio below 5:1 was removed. Because the origin of CDR3 nucleotide sequences shared between donor and recipient could not be assigned, those sequences were removed. To count as alloreactive, a clone needed at least 2-fold expansion over unstimulated cells and a minimum CFSE-low frequency of 0.002% (template counts) or 0.001% (read counts). A clone was considered mappable if detected in the sequenced pre-transplant spleen, lymph node, or MLR CFSE-low populations of the donor or recipient. Cumulative frequency of alloreactive clones was calculated as a percentage of all sequences weighted by copy number. Entries here come from immuneACCESS through TCRdb and include only in-frame sequences with V and J called. Some clones fail to appear in such tables; in the studies checked, an unresolved V gene covers under half of the shortfall, and the cause of the remainder is unknown. V and J calls and clone size are given by that table; D and trimming were obtained from the DNA. Within this sample are around 100,000 clones, with 93% of them counted one time only. More than 0.95% of the sample lies in the top ten.

What the time point label conveys for this sample: cells obtained before transplantation from donor or recipient. CD3+CD4+ and CD3+CD8+ populations were FACS-sorted from unstimulated pre-transplant donor and recipient cells taken from spleen or lymph nodes. Sequencing used unstimulated CD8+ T cells sorted from spleen or lymph node cells, obtained before intestinal transplant. The clonotype was recovered from a human donor who received an intestinal transplant. Here the chain combines TRBV11-1 and TRBJ2-1; 14 bases in between match TRBD2. For the CDR3, the sequence is CASSFGTSGGSYNEQFF. The nucleotides read TGTGCCAGCAGTTTTGGGACTAGCGGGGGATCCTACAATGAGCAGTTCTTC.